The 15 T cell receptor beta chains presented below share a single source sample, sequenced in a study of blood T cell repertoires in COVID-19. The repertoire was sequenced with immunoSEQ multiplex PCR; TCRdb's copy has only in-frame clones and lacks some. Of 80,000 or so clones listed, more than 80% are singletons. The sample consisted of peripheral blood. The receptors shown here come from a woman aged 55-69 years with acute or convalescent COVID-19.

The chain couples TRBV6-5 to TRBJ1-4, with 7 bases aligning to TRBD1. With 6 bases clipped from V and 2 bases from J, the junction kept 3 bases outside the gene matches. The CDR3 spans 14 residues. The germline V gene encodes CDR1 MNHEY and CDR2 SVGAGI. CDR3 sequence: CASREGATNEKLFF. The CDR3 DNA is TGTGCCAGCAGGGAGGGGGCGACTAATGAAAAACTGTTTTTT.

The V call is TRBV6-6, the J call TRBJ1-5; D remains unclear. V gave up 5 bases and J gave up 0 bases, with 11 bases separating them. Per germline, CDR1 MNHNY and CDR2 SVGAGI (reference sequence). The CDR3 contains 15 residues. CDR3 loop: CASSPDGNSNQPQHF. In nucleotides, the CDR3 is TGTGCCAGCAGTCCGGACGGGAATAGCAATCAGCCCCAGCATTTT.

The CDR3 loop reads CASRRDPSYNSPLHF. Here the CDR3 DNA reads TGCGCCAGCAGGAGGGATCCCTCCTATAATTCACCCCTCCACTTT. V and J are TRBV23-1 and TRBJ1-6; D is unclear. TRBV23-1 is assigned to the ORF class and has an uncertain function. The CDR3 has 15 amino acids. V was clipped by 6 bases and J by 0 bases, with 9 bases between them.

The gene calls are TRBV6-2 or TRBV6-3 and TRBJ2-4, with D perhaps matching TRBD2 (5 bases). The CDR3 totals 14 residues. V lost 2 bases and J lost 2, with 7 bases in between. The germline V gene encodes CDR1 MNHEY and CDR2 SVGEGT. The CDR3 sequence: CASSYPGTKNIQYF. The CDR3 DNA sequence: TGTGCCAGCAGTTACCCGGGGACCAAAAACATTCAGTACTTC.

The rearrangement uses TRBV11-2 and TRBJ2-7; 7 nucleotides align to TRBD1. Trimming at V came to 5 bases and at J to 1 base, leaving 8 bases not matched to a gene. CDR3 length: 15 amino acids. The germline V gene encodes CDR1 SGHAT and CDR2 FQNNGV. CDR3 amino acids: CASSDRDSASYEQYF. The CDR3 nucleotides read TGTGCCAGCAGCGACCGGGACAGCGCTTCCTACGAGCAGTACTTC.

CDR3 loop: CASSYQGAMNTEAFF. In DNA, the CDR3 is TGTGCCAGCAGTTACCAGGGGGCGATGAACACTGAAGCTTTCTTT. V and J are TRBV6-5 and TRBJ1-1; the match to TRBD1 covers 8 bases. The CDR3 consists of 15 residues. The junction had 2 bases not matched to a gene; V was cut back by 2 bases and J by 0 bases. Germline CDR1 is MNHEY and CDR2 is SVGAGI.

The chain links TRBV23-1 to TRBJ1-6; unclear D gene. TRBV23-1 is an ORF for which the function is uncertain. The CDR3 has 13 residues. The V gene lost 8 bases and the J gene lost 10 bases, with 15 bases spanning the gap. CDR3: CASADQRRSPLHF. CDR3 DNA sequence: TGCGCCAGCGCGGACCAACGGAGGTCACCCCTCCACTTT.

The chain couples TRBV19 to TRBJ1-1; D is ambiguous. Germline values: CDR1 LNHDA, CDR2 SQIVND (reference sequence). The CDR3 contains 16 residues. V lost 2 bases, J lost 1 base, and 14 bases lay in between. The CDR3 loop reads CASSIKSTASNTEAFF. DNA for the CDR3: TGTGCCAGTAGTATAAAAAGTACAGCCTCGAACACTGAAGCTTTCTTT.

This rearrangement joins TRBV19 to TRBJ1-2, with TRBD1 matching over 8 bases. The CDR3 length is 17 residues. Looked up from germline, CDR1 is LNHDA and CDR2 is SQIVND (reference sequence). With V trimmed by 3 bases and J by 4 bases, 13 bases remained unmatched. Here the CDR3 DNA reads TGTGCCAGTAGTATCGGACAGGGACCTTCCACCCGCTATGGCTACACCTTC. This sequence encodes CASSIGQGPSTRYGYTF.

The chain uses TRBV5-3 and TRBJ1-1, with 10 bases fitting TRBD1. TRBV5-3 is filed as an ORF, its function uncertain. CDR3 length: 17 amino acids. The ends lost 3 bases at V and 5 bases at J; junction bases unmatched: 13. CDR3 in DNA: TGTGCCAGAAGCTCACGGGACAGGGGTATGGTGGATACTGAAGCTTTCTTT. Its translation: CARSSRDRGMVDTEAFF.

The rearrangement links TRBV24-1 to TRBJ2-5, with D unclear. Per the germline V gene, CDR1 is KGHDR and CDR2 is SFDVKD. The V end was cut by 5 bases, the J end by 1 base, with 19 bases between. This CDR3 is 17 amino acids long. In DNA, the CDR3 is TGTGCCACCAGTGTCCCCGGCAGCTTGACTTCCCAAGAGACCCAGTACTTC. It codes for CATSVPGSLTSQETQYF.

This chain connects TRBV5-8 to TRBJ1-6, with D hard to call. The CDR3 is 18 amino acids. Germline V gene sequence: CDR1 SGHTS, CDR2 YDEGEE. Between the trimmed V and J ends, which lost 2 bases and 7 bases, there was a span of 22 bases. The CDR3 DNA is TGTGCCAGCAGCTTCCCCACCGACACGGCAGCCTTAAATTCACCCCTCCACTTT. Protein product: CASSFPTDTAALNSPLHF.

The chain uses TRBV5-4 and TRBJ1-1; D gene uncertain. The V gene's germline CDR1 is SGHNT and CDR2 YYREEE (reference sequence). This CDR3 spans 16 amino acids. The V end lost 0 bases, the J end lost 4 bases, and 16 bases lay between the germline ends. The DNA for the CDR3 is TGTGCCAGCAGCTTGGGTTCCCCCAGTGGGAGCACTGAAGCTTTCTTT. It specifies CASSLGSPSGSTEAFF. The full variable domain, with the rest looked up from reference TRBV5-4 and TRBJ1-1, is ETGVTQSPTHLIKTRGQQVTLRCSSQSGHNTVSWYQQALGQGPQFIFQYYREEENGRGNFPPRFSGLQFPNYSSELNVNALELDDSALYLCASSLGSPSGSTEAFFGQGTRLTVV.

This chain links TRBV5-1 with TRBJ1-2, with D unclear. Germline assignment: CDR1 SGHRS and CDR2 YFSETQ. This CDR3 comprises 13 residues. Trimming stripped 2 bases from V and 2 bases from J, with 7 bases between. The CDR3, as DNA: TGCGCCAGCAGCTTCGGCGGAAACTATGGCTACACCTTC. Translated: CASSFGGNYGYTF.

J is TRBJ1-2 and V is TRBV2; the D is unclear. The V gene lost 6 bases and the J gene lost 4 bases, with 15 bases spanning the gap. The CDR3 runs 14 residues. Germline V CDR1 and CDR2: SNHLY, FYNNEI. CDR3 nucleotides: TGTGCCAGCAGCCCCGTGAGCGGCACCTATGGCTACACCTTC. Translating gives CASSPVSGTYGYTF. The complete variable domain, with remaining parts taken from reference TRBV2 and TRBJ1-2, reads EPEVTQTPSHQVTQMGQEVILRCVPISNHLYFYWYRQILGQKVEFLVSFYNNEISEKSEIFDDQFSVERPDGSNFTLKIRSTKLEDSAMYFCASSPVSGTYGYTFGSGTRLTVV.